This T cell receptor (beta chain) was sequenced for a study of identical twins. Germline CDR1 WSHSY, CDR2 SAAADI. This CDR3 contains 15 residues. V dropped 2 bases and J dropped 2 bases, with 11 bases sitting between them. Among all donors, each was a healthy Caucasian. This clonotype has a handful of counts. TCRdb fed the 5' RACE reads into MiXCR, producing one record per CDR3 protein. Of roughly 500,000 distinct CDR3 sequences in the sample, around 20% were seen once. Separately, the same data were catalogued under a study of T cells expressing NK-cell markers. As that study records: Researchers got TCR beta repertoires out of sorted CD3+CD56+NKG2C+, CD3+CD56+NKG2C- and CD3+CD56-NKG2C+ T cells. Dominant NKG2C+ clonotype frequencies of roughly 1.0-7.5% of CD8+ T cells were measured in over 5 donors.

The clonotype originates from a woman under 30 in good health. The chain employs TRBV10-2 and TRBJ2-3, with D possibly TRBD2 on 5 matching bases. Specimen: CD4+ T cells sorted from blood. The CDR3 spells CASSEERTFTDTQYF. DNA for the CDR3: TGCGCCAGCAGTGAGGAACGGACTTTCACAGATACGCAGTATTTT.